The next 21 T cell receptor beta chains were all read from a single sample in a study of post-analysis software for immune sequencing data. Unique-molecular-identifier-tagged TCR beta cDNA libraries were used. TCRdb itself ran the PCR reads through MiXCR, one entry per CDR3 protein. The repertoire includes hundreds of thousands of distinct CDR3 sequences, around 60% of them detected once, and around 11% sits in the top ten. These receptors have no known antigen. General study findings and limits: The five TRBV segments detected at higher frequency in patients than in controls included TRBV5-6, TRBV5-1 and TRBV20-1.

Sequencing was done on a sample of blood. Receptor source: a girl aged 2-9 years with multiple sclerosis.

The chain recombines TRBV5-1 with TRBJ1-1; D might be TRBD1 (6 bases). V lost 2 bases and J lost 1, with 15 bases in between. The CDR3 runs to 16 residues. The germline gives CDR1 SGHRS, CDR2 YFSETQ. This CDR3 is CASSLRQVGTNTEAFF. CDR3 sequence (DNA): TGCGCCAGCAGCTTAAGACAGGTCGGGACGAACACTGAAGCTTTCTTT.

V gene TRBV30 combines with J gene TRBJ1-2, with TRBD1 matching over 7 bases. CDR1 and CDR2 from the germline V gene are GTSNPN and SVGIG (reference sequence). This CDR3 has 13 amino acids. V shed 5 bases, J shed 0 bases, and the junction held 3 bases outside the gene matches. The CDR3 DNA sequence: TGTGCCTGGGGGACAGTATCTAACTATGGCTACACCTTC. This sequence encodes CAWGTVSNYGYTF.

This clonotype was seen more than once but under ten times. The gene calls are TRBV20-1 and TRBJ2-5; 7 bases are a match to TRBD1. The CDR3 length is 15 residues. V gave up 0 bases and J gave up 4 bases; unmatched junction bases: 8. Germline CDR1 is DFQATT and CDR2 is SNEGSKA (reference sequence). The CDR3 spells CSARDLQGNLETQYF. DNA of the CDR3: TGCAGTGCTAGAGATCTACAGGGGAATTTAGAGACCCAGTACTTC.

The chain employs TRBV6-2 or TRBV6-3 and TRBJ2-7; tentatively, D is TRBD1 or TRBD2 (5 bases each). The J call may be wrong; the DNA end is better matched by TRBJ2-5. The V gene's germline CDR1 is MNHEY and CDR2 SVGEGT. The CDR3 consists of 14 residues. In DNA, the CDR3 is TGTGCCAGCAGCACCCAGGGAGAAAGGCAGACCCAGTACTTC. As protein: CASSTQGERQTQYF.

In this sample, this clonotype turned up a few times. This rearrangement joins TRBV29-1 to TRBJ2-1; no firm D call. Germline V CDR1 and CDR2: SQVTM, ANQGSEA. V was shortened by 7 bases and J by 0 bases, with 13 bases between the two germline ends. CDR3 size: 14 residues. DNA for the CDR3: TGCAGCGCCGAAAGGGTTACCTCCTACAATGAGCAGTTCTTC. Amino acid sequence: CSAERVTSYNEQFF.

In this sample, this clonotype turned up a few times. This chain joins TRBV15 and TRBJ2-5, with a weak D call TRBD1 (6 bases). V lost 8 bases and J 2 bases, leaving 12 bases between the germline ends. The CDR3 is made up of 13 amino acids. CDR1 and CDR2 from the germline V gene are LNHNV and YYDKDF (reference sequence). CDR3 region: CATATGQQETQYF. In DNA, the CDR3 is TGTGCCACCGCTACCGGACAGCAAGAGACCCAGTACTTC.

The chain recombines TRBV5-8 with TRBJ2-3; 14 nucleotides line up with TRBD2. The J segment lost 3 bases and the V segment lost 4 bases, leaving 7 bases of the junction unmatched. Germline V lookup: CDR1 SGHTS, CDR2 YDEGEE. This CDR3 has 17 residues. The CDR3: CASSVTGTSGGTDTQYF. CDR3 bases: TGTGCCAGCAGCGTCACTGGGACTAGCGGGGGTACAGATACGCAGTATTTT.

This clonotype was seen more than once but under ten times. The genes are TRBV15 and TRBJ2-5; D not certain. CDR1 LNHNV and CDR2 YYDKDF come from the germline V gene (reference sequence). CDR3 length: 13 residues. V was clipped by 1 base and J by 3 bases, with 6 bases between them. The CDR3 sequence: CATSRGQKETQYF. The CDR3 DNA is TGTGCCACCAGCAGAGGCCAGAAAGAGACCCAGTACTTC.

This chain joins TRBV10-3 and TRBJ2-3, with 7 bases that match TRBD2. This CDR3 contains 12 residues. Per germline, CDR1 ENHRY and CDR2 SYGVKD. V gave up 4 bases and J gave up 6 bases; unmatched junction bases: 1. CDR3 sequence reads: CAISGAGDTQYF. CDR3 DNA: TGTGCCATCAGTGGAGCGGGGGATACGCAGTATTTT.

This clonotype has more than one count but fewer than ten. This chain joins TRBV15 and TRBJ1-5; D gene unclear. Germline V gives CDR1 LNHNV, CDR2 YYDKDF (reference sequence). V dropped 1 base and J dropped 5 bases, with 3 bases sitting between them. CDR3 length equals 12 residues. The CDR3 coding sequence is TGTGCCACCAGCAGAGGGGATCAGCCCCAGCATTTT. This gives the protein CATSRGDQPQHF.

The chain uses TRBV7-9 and TRBJ2-5, with TRBD2 as a possible D gene (7 bases). This CDR3 comprises 15 residues. Per germline, CDR1 SEHNR and CDR2 FQNEAQ (reference sequence). V lost 6 bases to trimming and J lost 6 bases, with 20 bases between them. CDR3 bases: TGTGCCAGCAGAAACCCCGGGGGGCCTGCGAAGACCCAGTACTTC. Its translation: CASRNPGGPAKTQYF.

V usage is TRBV11-2 and J usage is TRBJ1-2, with D maybe TRBD1 (5 bases). V shed 1 base and J shed 3 bases, with 18 bases lying between them. The CDR3 is 17 amino acids. The germline V gene has CDR1 SGHAT and CDR2 FQNNGV. The CDR3 spells CASSLVLGQGGDYGYTF. CDR3 in DNA: TGTGCCAGCAGCTTAGTGCTCGGGCAGGGAGGGGACTATGGCTACACCTTC.

The chain links TRBV12-5 to TRBJ1-2; TRBD1 agrees at 7 bases. The CDR3 is made up of 14 amino acids. V lost 3 bases and J lost 4; bases outside the gene matches: 5. Germline CDR1 LGHNT, CDR2 FRNRAP. The CDR3, as DNA: TGTGCTAGTGGTTTACCGGGACAGTCCTATGGCTACACCTTC. Translating it yields CASGLPGQSYGYTF.

This chain connects TRBV7-9 to TRBJ1-2; 8 nucleotides line up with TRBD1. Germline lookup yields CDR1 SEHNR and CDR2 FQNEAQ (reference sequence). The J segment lost 5 bases and the V segment lost 1 base, leaving 6 bases of the junction unmatched. There are 15 residues in the CDR3. DNA of the CDR3: TGTGCCAGCAGCTTAGATGGCGACAGGGGATATGGCTACACCTTC. Protein sequence: CASSLDGDRGYGYTF.

The genes are TRBV5-1 and TRBJ2-3; possible D gene TRBD1, 5 bases. Trimming cost V 1 base and J 4 bases, with 16 bases left between them. This CDR3 comprises 16 residues. Germline assignment: CDR1 SGHRS and CDR2 YFSETQ. CDR3 nucleotides: TGCGCCAGCAGCTTGAGTTTGTCCAGGGAAGCAGATACGCAGTATTTT. This translates into CASSLSLSREADTQYF.

CDR3 DNA: TGTGCCAGCAAGGAAACTAGCGTACACAATGAGCAGTTCTTC. It codes for CASKETSVHNEQFF. This rearrangement joins TRBV6-5 to TRBJ2-1; 7 bases agree with TRBD2. Germline V gives CDR1 MNHEY, CDR2 SVGAGI. V shed 7 bases, J shed 5 bases, and the junction held 8 bases outside the gene matches. The CDR3 contains 14 residues.

V usage is TRBV5-1 and J usage is TRBJ2-5; 7 bases fit TRBD2. The CDR3 has 17 residues. The trim removed 0 bases at V and 5 bases at J, leaving 13 bases unmatched. Germline V gives CDR1 SGHRS, CDR2 YFSETQ. The CDR3 coding sequence is TGCGCCAGCAGCTTGGAGTCTGGCAGGGACTATCGGGAGACCCAGTACTTC. Its protein product is CASSLESGRDYRETQYF.

The V gene is TRBV19, the J gene TRBJ2-3; 7 bases map to TRBD1. The CDR3 extends over 15 amino acids. V lost 6 bases and J lost 10; bases outside the gene matches: 16. Germline V CDR1 and CDR2: LNHDA, SQIVND (reference sequence). This chain's CDR3 is CASSLPGTALSAQYF. In nucleotides, the CDR3 is TGTGCCAGTAGCCTCCCCGGGACAGCCCTATCTGCGCAGTATTTT.

This clonotype was counted between two and nine times. This sequence joins TRBV3-1 and TRBJ2-1; D is possibly TRBD2 (5 bases). Per germline, CDR1 LGHDT and CDR2 YNNKEL (reference sequence). Trimming stripped 1 base from V and 12 bases from J, with 10 bases between. The CDR3 spans 12 residues. CDR3 DNA: TGTGCCAGCAGCCAAGGGGCAGGAGGGCAGTTCTTC. Amino acid sequence: CASSQGAGGQFF.

The chain is built from TRBV7-9 and TRBJ1-2; D is perhaps TRBD1 (5 bases). The CDR3 is 15 amino acids. V was cut by 7 bases and J by 0 bases, with 15 bases left in between. Germline loops: CDR1 SEHNR, CDR2 FQNEAQ (reference sequence). The CDR3 is CASTHTGTANYGYTF. In DNA, the CDR3 is TGTGCCAGCACCCACACCGGGACGGCTAACTATGGCTACACCTTC.

The chain combines TRBV12-3 or TRBV12-4 with TRBJ1-5; possibly TRBD1 for D (5 bases). Trimming removed 5 bases at V and 5 bases at J, with 10 bases between. This CDR3 comprises 13 residues. CDR3 protein: CASSIGGDQPQHF. In DNA, the CDR3 is TGTGCCAGCAGTATCGGGGGGGATCAGCCCCAGCATTTT.